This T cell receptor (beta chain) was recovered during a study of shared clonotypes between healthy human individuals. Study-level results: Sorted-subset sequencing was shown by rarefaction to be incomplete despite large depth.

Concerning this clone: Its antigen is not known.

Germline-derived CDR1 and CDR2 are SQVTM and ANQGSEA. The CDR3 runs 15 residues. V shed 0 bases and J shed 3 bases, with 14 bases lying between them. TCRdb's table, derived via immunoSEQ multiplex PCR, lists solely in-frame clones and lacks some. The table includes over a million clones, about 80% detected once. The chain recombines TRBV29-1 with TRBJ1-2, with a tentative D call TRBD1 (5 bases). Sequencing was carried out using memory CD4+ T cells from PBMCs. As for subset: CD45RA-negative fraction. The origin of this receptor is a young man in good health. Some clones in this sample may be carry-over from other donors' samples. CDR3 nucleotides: TGCAGCGTTGAAGATCTTCGGGGCAGAGACTATGGCTACACCTTC. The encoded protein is CSVEDLRGRDYGYTF. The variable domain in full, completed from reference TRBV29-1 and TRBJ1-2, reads SAVISQKPSRDICQRGTSLTIQCQVDSQVTMMFWYRQQPGQSLTLIATANQGSEATYESGFVIDKFPISRPNLTFSTLTVSNMSPEDSSIYLCSVEDLRGRDYGYTFGSGTRLTVV.